This TCR beta chain originates from a study of blood T cell repertoires in COVID-19. Whole-study context: Samples taken during acute and convalescent COVID-19 were collected in the United States, Italy and Spain.

Generated by immunoSEQ multiplex PCR, the TCRdb table keeps only in-frame clones and is missing some. The sample has a few hundred thousand clones; less than 85% are singletons. The CDR3 runs 17 residues. Per the germline V gene, CDR1 is SGHKS and CDR2 is YYEKEE (reference sequence). V lost 4 bases, J lost 1 base, and 12 bases stayed unmatched. Specimen: peripheral blood. The V call is TRBV5-5, the J call TRBJ2-7, with 9 positions matching TRBD2. The TCR comes from a woman older than 75 with acute or convalescent COVID-19. The CDR3 sequence is CASSAWGERGVSYEQYF. The DNA of the CDR3 is TGTGCCAGCAGCGCCTGGGGCGAGCGGGGGGTGTCCTACGAGCAGTACTTC.